The 30 T cell receptor beta chains in this list originate from one sample, sequenced in a study of blood T cell repertoires in COVID-19 (dated by TCRdb to about 2020). The method behind the library was the immunoSEQ multiplex PCR assay. TCRdb retrieved this table from immuneACCESS and kept in-frame rearrangements only. Not all clones are present; in checked studies, unresolved V genes account for under half, and no reason is known for the remainder. This sample comprises 250,000 to 300,000 clones, roughly 89% of them detected only once. Clones ranked in the top ten supply roughly 2.3% of the sample. Sequencing was carried out using peripheral blood. The origin of the receptors is a man in his forties or fifties with acute or convalescent COVID-19.

The table lists this clone with a count of one. The V and J genes are TRBV7-8 and TRBJ2-1, with 11 bases matching TRBD2. The V segment lost 2 bases and the J segment 4 bases; nucleotides outside the gene matches: 4. From germline, CDR1 is SGHVS and CDR2 FQNEAQ. The CDR3 is 16 amino acids. CDR3 protein: CASSLQLAGVYNEQFF. Written as DNA, the CDR3 is TGTGCCAGCAGCTTACAACTAGCGGGGGTTTACAATGAGCAGTTCTTC.

The table lists this clone with a count of one. The J gene is TRBJ1-6, the V gene TRBV6-6, with 9 bases that match TRBD1. The CDR3 is 15 residues long. CDR1 MNHNY and CDR2 SVGAGI come from the germline V gene (reference sequence). The junction had 3 bases not matched to a gene; V was cut back by 2 bases and J by 7 bases. DNA of the CDR3: TGTGCCAGCAGTTACCCAGGACAGGGGAATTCACCCCTCCACTTT. As protein: CASSYPGQGNSPLHF.

V is TRBV6-5 and J is TRBJ1-6; 9 nucleotides agree with TRBD1. This CDR3 has 14 residues. Germline assignment: CDR1 MNHEY and CDR2 SVGAGI. The junction had 11 bases not matched to a gene; V was cut back by 5 bases and J by 15 bases. The CDR3 loop reads CASSPGQGTKLLHF. The CDR3 DNA reads TGTGCCAGCAGTCCCGGACAGGGGACTAAACTCCTCCACTTT.

This rearrangement joins TRBV5-1 to TRBJ1-1; D remains unclear. The CDR3 extends over 13 amino acids. Germline V gene lookup returns CDR1 SGHRS and CDR2 YFSETQ. The ends were cut back, 4 bases at V and 6 bases at J, with 13 bases in the middle. CDR3 in amino acids: CASSVTPGAEAFF. The DNA of the CDR3 is TGCGCCAGCAGCGTGACCCCAGGCGCTGAAGCTTTCTTT.

This chain links TRBV18 with TRBJ1-1; no definite D call. The germline gives CDR1 KGHSH, CDR2 LQKENI. Trimming cost V 5 bases and J 0 bases, with 22 bases left between them. The CDR3 has 18 residues. In DNA form, the CDR3 reads TGTGCCAGCTCATTTGCCTATAAGACGGGAGCCATGAACACTGAAGCTTTCTTT. Its protein is CASSFAYKTGAMNTEAFF.

This rearrangement joins TRBV10-2 to TRBJ2-7; 11 nucleotides line up with TRBD2. The length of the CDR3 is 18 residues. Germline assignment: CDR1 WSHSY and CDR2 SAAADI. The V and J ends lost 0 bases and 0 bases, in that order; junction bases with no gene match: 7. CDR3 bases: TGCGCCAGCAGTGAGTCGATCGCTAGCGGGGGGCTCTCCTACGAGCAGTACTTC. Its translation: CASSESIASGGLSYEQYF.

This clone occurred once. The V and J genes are TRBV5-6 and TRBJ2-7, with D uncertain. The CDR3 is made up of 15 amino acids. Germline values: CDR1 SGHDT, CDR2 YYEEEE. V was trimmed by 2 bases and J by 1 base, leaving 13 bases between them. CDR3 coding DNA: TGTGCCAGCAGCTTCGACCGGGTTAGTTCCTACGAGCAGTACTTC. Protein: CASSFDRVSSYEQYF.

The gene calls are TRBV24-1 and TRBJ2-3, with D tentatively TRBD2 (6 bases). Trimming took off 3 bases at V and 3 bases at J, with 12 bases between the two ends. The germline CDR1 and CDR2 sequences are KGHDR and SFDVKD. The CDR3 spans 15 residues. CDR3 loop: CATSDRRGGTDTQYF. CDR3 nucleotide sequence: TGTGCCACCAGTGATAGACGGGGAGGTACAGATACGCAGTATTTT.

In this sample, this clone turned up once. V and J are TRBV18 and TRBJ1-1, with D perhaps matching TRBD1 (5 bases). Looked up from germline, CDR1 is KGHSH and CDR2 is LQKENI. The ends were cut back, 3 bases at V and 1 base at J, with 15 bases in the middle. The CDR3 extends over 16 amino acids. CDR3 sequence: CASSPGQAGQNTEAFF. CDR3 in DNA: TGTGCCAGCTCACCGGGCCAAGCAGGGCAGAACACTGAAGCTTTCTTT.

This chain uses TRBV3-1 (or the pseudogene TRBV3-2) with TRBJ2-7, with TRBD1 matching over 8 bases. In germline, CDR1 is LGHDT, CDR2 YNNKEL (reference sequence). Germline trimming cut 7 bases from V and 2 bases from J; bases unmatched to any gene: 7. The CDR3 spans 14 residues. This CDR3 reads CASTSDRVPYEQYF. The DNA of the CDR3 is TGTGCCAGCACTTCGGACAGGGTGCCCTACGAGCAGTACTTC.

The chain links TRBV6-5 to TRBJ2-2; 7 positions match TRBD2. Germline V gene data show CDR1 as MNHEY and CDR2 as SVGAGI. This CDR3 region has 13 residues. The CDR3: CVGGVRNTGELFF. The DNA for the CDR3 is TGTGTGGGAGGGGTCCGTAACACCGGGGAGCTGTTTTTT.

This chain joins TRBV19 and TRBJ1-5, with TRBD1 as a possible D gene (6 bases). This CDR3 spans 14 amino acids. Trimming shortened V by 3 bases and J by 3 bases, and 9 bases separated the two germline ends. In germline, CDR1 is LNHDA, CDR2 SQIVND (reference sequence). The CDR3 DNA sequence: TGTGCCAGTAGTATCAGGGACATCAATCAGCCCCAGCATTTT. Its translation is CASSIRDINQPQHF.

The CDR3 sequence is CASSVVSGGADTQYF. The CDR3 nucleotides are TGTGCCAGCAGCGTAGTTAGCGGGGGGGCAGATACGCAGTATTTT. V is TRBV9 and J is TRBJ2-3, with 11 bases identical to TRBD2. Losses at the gene ends were 0 bases for V and 4 bases for J; bases not matched to a gene: 1. The CDR3 runs 15 residues. From germline, CDR1 is SGDLS and CDR2 YYNGEE. Based on the CDR3 plus reference TRBV9 and TRBJ2-3, the full variable domain is DSGVTQTPKHLITATGQRVTLRCSPRSGDLSVYWYQQSLDQGLQFLIQYYNGEERAKGNILERFSAQQFPDLHSELNLSSLELGDSALYFCASSVVSGGADTQYFGPGTRLTVL.

The V call is TRBV6-5, the J call TRBJ1-1; TRBD1 agrees at 7 bases. The CDR3 spans 15 residues. The ends lost 0 bases at V and 11 bases at J; junction bases unmatched: 12. From germline, CDR1 is MNHEY and CDR2 SVGAGI. The CDR3 DNA reads as TGTGCCAGCAGTTACTCGATGGGAGGAGGGGGCAGGGCTTTCTTT. Translation: CASSYSMGGGGRAFF.

The gene calls are TRBV13 and TRBJ1-1; possibly TRBD1 for D (5 bases). Germline V gene data show CDR1 as PRHDT and CDR2 as FYEKMQ (reference sequence). Between the trimmed V and J ends, which lost 0 bases and 0 bases, there was a span of 11 bases. The CDR3 spans 16 residues. The CDR3 reads CASSLGLGVMNTEAFF. The CDR3 DNA sequence: TGTGCCAGCAGCTTAGGCCTAGGGGTGATGAACACTGAAGCTTTCTTT.

This chain uses TRBV7-9 with TRBJ1-2; 7 bases are shared with TRBD1. J gave up 8 bases and V 2 bases, and 5 bases lay outside the gene matches. The CDR3 has 13 amino acids. Germline-derived CDR1 and CDR2 are SEHNR and FQNEAQ (reference sequence). CDR3 nucleotide sequence: TGTGCCAGCAGCTTAATAGGGGGCTTGGGCTACACCTTC. Encoded protein: CASSLIGGLGYTF.

CDR3 bases: TGTGCCAGCGACGTCGGGGTCGGCCACATTCAGTACTTC. Translated: CASDVGVGHIQYF. The chain links TRBV12-3 or TRBV12-4 to TRBJ2-4; TRBD2 might be the D (5 bases). The CDR3 sequence is 13 residues long. V lost 8 bases and J 8 bases, leaving 16 bases between the germline ends.

This clone has a single count. The gene calls are TRBV6-2 or TRBV6-3 and TRBJ1-1; TRBD1 matches at 8 bases. The CDR3 has 16 residues. V shed 5 bases and J 5 bases; nucleotides not matched to a gene: 13. Germline CDR1 MNHEY, CDR2 SVGEGT. CDR3 sequence reads: CASSNGQGGGETEAFF. The DNA of the CDR3 is TGTGCCAGCAGTAACGGACAGGGCGGTGGAGAGACTGAAGCTTTCTTT.

The sample holds a few counts of this clone. The chain couples TRBV9 to TRBJ1-2, with 12 bases fitting TRBD1. The CDR3 consists of 16 residues. CDR1 and CDR2 from the germline V gene are SGDLS and YYNGEE. V lost 0 bases and J lost 8; bases outside the gene matches: 8. The CDR3 protein is CASSVAGTGGARGYTF. The CDR3 nucleotides are TGTGCCAGCAGCGTAGCAGGGACAGGGGGCGCACGGGGCTACACCTTC.

The chain recombines TRBV3-1 (or the pseudogene TRBV3-2) with TRBJ1-1; no definite D call. The V and J ends lost 5 bases and 6 bases respectively, with 13 bases between them. This CDR3 region has 13 residues. CDR1 is LGHDT and CDR2 is YNNKEL in the germline V gene (reference sequence). The CDR3 loop is CASSSRLVAEAFF. In DNA, the CDR3 is TGTGCCAGCAGCTCGCGCCTGGTCGCTGAAGCTTTCTTT.

This sequence joins TRBV3-1 (or the pseudogene TRBV3-2) and TRBJ2-7; TRBD1 matches at 11 bases. CDR3 length: 16 residues. The germline gives CDR1 LGHDT, CDR2 YNNKEL (reference sequence). V shed 0 bases, J shed 3 bases, and the junction held 4 bases outside the gene matches. CDR3 protein: CASSQERDRGIYEQYF. The CDR3 DNA follows: TGTGCCAGCAGCCAAGAGAGGGACAGGGGGATCTACGAGCAGTACTTC.

CDR3: CASSLGVRDQPQHF. In nucleotides, the CDR3 is TGTGCCAGCAGCTTGGGGGTGAGGGATCAGCCCCAGCATTTT. This chain links TRBV5-6 with TRBJ1-5; the D is unclear. This CDR3 contains 14 residues. The ends were cut back, 0 bases at V and 5 bases at J, with 9 bases in the middle. CDR1 SGHDT and CDR2 YYEEEE come from the germline V gene.

The V and J genes are TRBV5-6 and TRBJ1-1; possibly TRBD1 for D (5 bases). V lost 4 bases, J lost 8 bases, and 18 bases lay in between. The CDR3 length is 14 residues. Looked up from germline, CDR1 is SGHDT and CDR2 is YYEEEE. The CDR3 loop reads CASSPSHPGAEAFF. Here the CDR3 DNA reads TGTGCCAGCAGCCCTTCCCATCCTGGGGCGGAAGCTTTCTTT.

The V and J genes are TRBV11-2 and TRBJ2-7, with 7 positions matching TRBD1. CDR1 is SGHAT and CDR2 is FQNNGV in the germline V gene. V shed 8 bases and J 0 bases; nucleotides not matched to a gene: 1. This CDR3 region has 12 residues. The CDR3, as DNA: TGTGCCAGCGGGACAGTCTCCTACGAGCAGTACTTC. Protein sequence: CASGTVSYEQYF. Using reference TRBV11-2 and TRBJ2-7 for the parts outside the CDR3, the full variable domain is EAGVAQSPRYKIIEKRQSVAFWCNPISGHATLYWYQQILGQGPKLLIQFQNNGVVDDSQLPKDRFSAERLKGVDSTLKIQPAKLEDSAVYLCASGTVSYEQYFGPGTRLTVT.

J is TRBJ1-5 and V is TRBV10-3; 8 bases line up with TRBD1. Germline lookup yields CDR1 ENHRY and CDR2 SYGVKD. The junction had 8 bases not matched to a gene; V was cut back by 3 bases and J by 4 bases. The CDR3 has 16 residues. The CDR3 spells CAISDRAGGANQPQHF. CDR3 DNA: TGTGCCATCAGTGATAGGGCAGGGGGCGCGAATCAGCCCCAGCATTTT.

This sequence joins TRBV21-1 and TRBJ2-6; TRBD2 reflects the table's D call only, with no check against the DNA. TRBV21-1 is given as a pseudogene. The CDR3 covers 16 residues. The CDR3 spells CASSKEKSSGANVLTF. CDR3 nucleotide sequence: TGTGCCAGCAGCAAAGAGAAGAGTTCTGGGGCCAACGTCCTGACTTTC.

This chain connects TRBV2 to TRBJ2-3; TRBD2 agrees at 12 bases. CDR1 and CDR2 (germline): SNHLY, FYNNEI. The V gene end was trimmed by 4 bases and the J gene end by 3 bases; junction bases not matched to a gene: 5. The CDR3 runs to 16 residues. The CDR3 is CASSGASGGATDTQYF. CDR3 sequence (DNA): TGTGCCAGCAGTGGAGCTAGCGGGGGGGCTACAGATACGCAGTATTTT. Together with reference TRBV2 and TRBJ2-3, the CDR3 gives the full variable domain: EPEVTQTPSHQVTQMGQEVILRCVPISNHLYFYWYRQILGQKVEFLVSFYNNEISEKSEIFDDQFSVERPDGSNFTLKIRSTKLEDSAMYFCASSGASGGATDTQYFGPGTRLTVL.

The CDR3 sequence is CASSQVQGTGTYGYTF. The CDR3 nucleotides are TGTGCCAGCAGCCAAGTGCAAGGGACAGGGACTTATGGCTACACCTTC. This chain uses TRBV3-1 (or the pseudogene TRBV3-2) with TRBJ1-2; 9 bases map to TRBD1. Germline V gene sequence: CDR1 LGHDT, CDR2 YNNKEL (reference sequence). The CDR3 contains 16 residues. The V and J ends lost 1 base and 5 bases, in that order; junction bases with no gene match: 8.

J is TRBJ1-5 and V is TRBV9; perhaps TRBD1 as D (6 bases). Germline assignment: CDR1 SGDLS and CDR2 YYNGEE. V was trimmed by 4 bases and J by 6 bases, leaving 11 bases between them. This CDR3 region has 13 residues. This CDR3 is CASSSTGSQPQHF. CDR3 sequence (DNA): TGTGCCAGCAGCTCAACAGGGAGTCAGCCCCAGCATTTT.

This clone was seen repeatedly, ten times or more. The rearrangement links TRBV19 to TRBJ1-1; D is perhaps TRBD1 (5 bases). The V end was cut by 5 bases, the J end by 3 bases, with 19 bases between. The CDR3 covers 16 residues. CDR1 LNHDA and CDR2 SQIVND come from the germline V gene (reference sequence). The DNA of the CDR3 is TGTGCCAGTAGTCCCCGCCGACAGTTCTCGGACACTGAAGCTTTCTTT. Translated, it gives CASSPRRQFSDTEAFF.